The rows below give T cell receptor beta chains drawn from one sample of a study of CD8 T cells in ankylosing spondylitis. TCRdb recomputed calls from the 5' RACE reads with MiXCR, one row per CDR3 protein. This sample has about 15,000 distinct CDR3 sequences, with 2.8% found just once. Source material: blood, either unsorted or a sorted T cell fraction (not recorded which). The receptors shown here come from a male donor with ankylosing spondylitis or in good health (not recorded which). The conserved cysteine and the conserved F or W are not part of the CDR3 here.

j_call	v_call	cdr3_aa
TRBJ1-1	TRBV9	ASSAAGQTEAF
TRBJ1-2	TRBV9	ASSVEQVYGYT
TRBJ2-2	TRBV9	ASSVTDNTGELF
TRBJ2-3	TRBV9	ASSQGGGSTKGFTDTQY
TRBJ2-1	TRBV9	ASSADPGAAQF
TRBJ2-2	TRBV9	ASSVGVAGVNTGELF
TRBJ2-1	TRBV9	ASSVDQAGGPKNEQF
TRBJ2-7	TRBV9	ASSVASGATYEQY
TRBJ1-6	TRBV9	ASSVRQDNSPLH
TRBJ2-2	TRBV9	ASRALLRRANTGELF
TRBJ2-7	TRBV9	ASSVGGGLRGEQY
TRBJ2-1	TRBV9	ASSVGAGREF
TRBJ2-3	TRBV9	ASSVGLREAQY
TRBJ2-5	TRBV9	ASSAGQGANTQY
TRBJ1-3	TRBV9	ASSARQGSGNTIY
TRBJ1-1	TRBV9	ASSVALDRGPLNTEAF
TRBJ2-7	TRBV10-1	ARRLTGFYEQY
TRBJ2-2	TRBV9	ASSVPLGLAGTTGELF
TRBJ2-1	TRBV9	ASSVDVRSGSGVNEQF
TRBJ1-4	TRBV9	ASSANEKLF
TRBJ2-1	TRBV9	ASSVLSRFDNEQF
TRBJ2-2	TRBV9	ASSVTGVGTGELF
TRBJ2-3	TRBV9	ASSVGEGEGGLAGTDTQY
TRBJ1-5	TRBV9	ASSVTGATGQPQH
TRBJ2-1	TRBV9	ASSAGGPYNEQF
TRBJ2-1	TRBV9	ASSELAGDYNEQF
TRBJ2-5	TRBV9	ASSVGLALETQY
TRBJ2-3	TRBV9	ASSERRGLAGVTDTQY
TRBJ1-2	TRBV9	ASSASSGGYGYT
TRBJ2-7	TRBV9	ASSPRGGYEQY
TRBJ2-2	TRBV9	ASSTRTGGTGELF
TRBJ2-1	TRBV9	ASSGAPGQIYNEQF
TRBJ1-2	TRBV9	ASSRPDRDYGYT
TRBJ2-2	TRBV29-1	SVEDLGGGIGELF
TRBJ2-5	TRBV9	ASSVDQGTQY
TRBJ2-1	TRBV9	ASSVVGTSGLNEQF
TRBJ2-7	TRBV9	ASSALAGGHEQY
TRBJ2-2	TRBV9	ASSVDWLANTGELF
TRBJ1-4	TRBV9	ASSGGQPKRNEKLF
TRBJ2-7	TRBV24-1	ATSDGALHEQY
TRBJ2-1	TRBV9	ASSGILGDNEQF
TRBJ1-1	TRBV9	ASSLGTGGVYTEAF
TRBJ2-2	TRBV9	ASSVELRMGTTGELF
TRBJ2-3	TRBV9	ASSDAAGGSTDTQY